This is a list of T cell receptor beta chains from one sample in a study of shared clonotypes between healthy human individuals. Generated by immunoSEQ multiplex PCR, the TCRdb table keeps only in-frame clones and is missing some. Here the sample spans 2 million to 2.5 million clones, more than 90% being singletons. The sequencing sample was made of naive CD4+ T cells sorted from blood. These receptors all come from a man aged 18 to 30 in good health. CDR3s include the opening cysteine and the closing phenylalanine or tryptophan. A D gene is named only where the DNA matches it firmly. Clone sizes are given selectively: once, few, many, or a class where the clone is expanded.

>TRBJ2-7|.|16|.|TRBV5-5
CASSLVDGGASYEQYF
TGTGCCAGCAGCTTGGTAGACGGGGGAGCCTCCTACGAGCAGTACTTC
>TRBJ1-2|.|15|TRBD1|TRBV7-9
CASSALVGQGYGYTF
TGTGCCAGCAGCGCCTTAGTGGGACAGGGCTATGGCTACACCTTC
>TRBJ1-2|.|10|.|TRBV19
CASSGYGYTF
TGTGCCAGTAGCGGCTATGGCTACACCTTC
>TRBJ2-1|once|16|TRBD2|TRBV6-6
CASSHRLAGGPHEQFF
TGTGCCAGCAGCCATCGACTAGCGGGAGGGCCACATGAGCAGTTCTTC
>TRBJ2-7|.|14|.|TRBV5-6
CASSRALPSYEQYF
TGTGCCAGCAGCCGGGCCTTGCCCTCCTACGAGCAGTACTTC
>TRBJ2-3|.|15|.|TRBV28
CASSLPGFSTDTQYF
TGTGCCAGCAGTTTACCGGGGTTTAGCACAGATACGCAGTATTTT
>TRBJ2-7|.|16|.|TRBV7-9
CASSFNPGSRGYEQYF
TGTGCCAGCAGCTTTAATCCGGGATCAAGGGGCTACGAGCAGTACTTC
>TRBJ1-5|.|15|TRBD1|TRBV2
CASTRQGLSNQPQHF
TGTGCCAGCACCCGACAGGGCCTTTCCAATCAGCCCCAGCATTTT
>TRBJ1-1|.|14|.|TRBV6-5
CASSYSPVNTEAFF
TGTGCCAGCAGTTACTCTCCGGTGAACACTGAAGCTTTCTTT
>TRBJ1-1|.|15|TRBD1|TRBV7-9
CASSLVGGLSTEAFF
TGTGCCAGCAGCTTAGTAGGGGGCCTGAGCACTGAAGCTTTCTTT
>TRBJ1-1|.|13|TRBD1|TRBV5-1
CASSVDRGLEAFF
TGCGCCAGCAGCGTGGACAGGGGTCTTGAAGCTTTCTTT
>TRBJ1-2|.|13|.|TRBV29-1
CSVSGNAIGGYTF
TGCAGCGTTTCCGGTAATGCAATAGGTGGCTACACCTTC
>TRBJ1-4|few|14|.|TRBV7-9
CASSLGSSNEKLFF
TGTGCCAGCAGCTTAGGCTCATCTAATGAAAAACTGTTTTTT
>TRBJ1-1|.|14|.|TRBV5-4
CASSLNRRNTEAFF
TGTGCCAGCAGCTTGAATAGGAGGAACACTGAAGCTTTCTTT
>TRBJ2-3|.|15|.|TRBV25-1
CASSARTTLTDTQYF
TGTGCCAGCAGTGCCCGGACTACTCTCACAGATACGCAGTATTTT
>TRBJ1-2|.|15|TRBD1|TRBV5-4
CASSGTGQGVYGYTF
TGTGCCAGCAGCGGAACGGGACAGGGCGTCTATGGCTACACCTTC
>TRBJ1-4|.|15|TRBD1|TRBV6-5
CASSSLTGLNEKLFF
TGTGCCAGCAGTTCCTTGACAGGGCTTAATGAAAAACTGTTTTTT
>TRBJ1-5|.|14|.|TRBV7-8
CASSLTRFLGPQHF
TGTGCCAGCAGCTTAACTAGATTCCTGGGGCCCCAGCATTTT
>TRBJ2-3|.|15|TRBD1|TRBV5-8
CASSLGTGFTDTQYF
TGTGCCAGCAGCTTGGGGACAGGGTTCACAGATACGCAGTATTTT
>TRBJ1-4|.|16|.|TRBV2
CASSEQDRKTNEKLFF
TGTGCCAGCAGTGAACAGGATAGAAAGACTAATGAAAAACTGTTTTTT
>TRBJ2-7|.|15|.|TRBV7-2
CASSLVEGGSYEQYF
TGTGCCAGCAGCTTGGTGGAGGGGGGCTCGTACGAGCAGTACTTC
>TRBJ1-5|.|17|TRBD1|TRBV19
CASSFGTGGGGNQPQHF
TGTGCCAGTAGTTTCGGGACAGGGGGCGGGGGCAATCAGCCCCAGCATTTT
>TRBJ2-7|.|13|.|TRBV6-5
CASSYGIGTVQYF
TGTGCCAGCAGTTACGGTATTGGGACCGTTCAGTACTTC
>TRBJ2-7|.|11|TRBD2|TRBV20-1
CSVGGYYEQYF
TGCAGTGTGGGGGGGTACTACGAGCAGTACTTC
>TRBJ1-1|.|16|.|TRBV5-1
CASSLGTPSPNTEAFF
TGCGCCAGCAGCTTGGGAACCCCTTCCCCCAACACTGAAGCTTTCTTT
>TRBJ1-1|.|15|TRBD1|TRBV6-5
CASSYTRQGNTEAFF
TGTGCCAGCAGTTACACCCGACAGGGGAACACTGAAGCTTTCTTT
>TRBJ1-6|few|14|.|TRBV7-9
CASSLAQGGSPLHF
TGTGCCAGCAGCTTAGCACAGGGTGGTTCACCCCTCCACTTT
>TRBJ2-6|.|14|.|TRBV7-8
CASSLVSGANVLTF
TGTGCCAGCAGCTTAGTTTCTGGGGCCAACGTCCTGACTTTC
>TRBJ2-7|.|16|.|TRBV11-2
CASSLVSSFFSYEQYF
TGTGCCAGCAGCTTAGTGTCCAGCTTTTTCTCCTACGAGCAGTACTTC
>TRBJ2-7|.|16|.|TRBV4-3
CASSQGTRVESYEQYF
TGCGCCAGCAGCCAAGGCACCAGGGTGGAGTCCTACGAGCAGTACTTC
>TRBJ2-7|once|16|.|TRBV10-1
CASSESAWRSSYEQYF
TGCGCCAGCAGTGAGTCCGCTTGGAGGAGCTCCTACGAGCAGTACTTC
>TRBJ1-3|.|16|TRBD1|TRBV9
CASSVVDRGSGNTIYF
TGTGCCAGCAGCGTAGTAGACAGGGGTTCTGGAAACACCATATATTTT
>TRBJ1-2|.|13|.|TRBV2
CASSSQGESGYTF
TGTGCCAGCAGTTCTCAGGGCGAGTCTGGCTACACCTTC
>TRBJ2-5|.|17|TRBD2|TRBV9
CASSVGGGTSGRETQYF
TGTGCCAGCAGCGTAGGAGGGGGGACTAGCGGGAGAGAGACCCAGTACTTC
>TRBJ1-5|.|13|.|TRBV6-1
CASASLFNQPQHF
TGTGCCAGCGCCTCACTATTCAATCAGCCCCAGCATTTT
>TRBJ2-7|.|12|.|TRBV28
CAAGRVSYEQYF
TGTGCCGCCGGCAGAGTCTCCTACGAGCAGTACTTC